Listed below are T cell receptor beta chains from one sample, sequenced in a study of T cells after yellow fever vaccination. TCRdb itself ran the 5' RACE reads through MiXCR, one entry per CDR3 protein. The sample has 100,000 to 150,000 distinct CDR3 sequences; about 16% are singletons. The sample consisted of CD8+ T cells sorted from PBMCs, taken 5 days after the yellow fever booster vaccination. Receptors were obtained from a man between 18 and 29 years old who received the YFV17D yellow fever vaccine. The CDR3 runs from the conserved cysteine through the conserved F or W. Each record gives: D gene, clone size, V gene, J gene, CDR3 length, CDR3 DNA, CDR3 protein. The D gene is left open where the match is weak. Expanded clones are given a class, and other clones once, few, many or no size at all.

d_gene: TRBD1; abundance: .; v_gene: TRBV19; j_gene: TRBJ1-5; len: 15; CDR3nt: TGTGCCAGTAGTATCACAGGGGCCAGAAATCAGCCCCAGCATTTT; CDR3aa: CASSITGARNQPQHF
d_gene: .; abundance: few; v_gene: TRBV9; j_gene: TRBJ1-6; len: 16; CDR3nt: TGTGCCAGCAGCGTAGGGCGGGACCTGGGCACTTCACCCCTCCACTTT; CDR3aa: CASSVGRDLGTSPLHF
d_gene: .; abundance: few; v_gene: TRBV12-3/TRBV12-4; j_gene: TRBJ2-1; len: 12; CDR3nt: TGTGCCAGCAGTTTAGGACGGATTGAGCAGTTCTTC; CDR3aa: CASSLGRIEQFF
d_gene: TRBD2; abundance: many; v_gene: TRBV6-5; j_gene: TRBJ2-5; len: 16; CDR3nt: TGTGCCAGCAGTTACTCCGGGACTAGCGGGGGAGAGACCCAGTACTTC; CDR3aa: CASSYSGTSGGETQYF
d_gene: .; abundance: many; v_gene: TRBV5-6; j_gene: TRBJ1-5; len: 16; CDR3nt: TGTGCCAGCAGCCTGGGAGGACAAATGAGCAATCAGCCCCAGCATTTT; CDR3aa: CASSLGGQMSNQPQHF
d_gene: .; abundance: few; v_gene: TRBV4-2; j_gene: TRBJ2-5; len: 15; CDR3nt: TGTGCCAGCAGCCAAGTACGCGGTGGGCAAGAGACCCAGTACTTC; CDR3aa: CASSQVRGGQETQYF
d_gene: .; abundance: few; v_gene: TRBV7-7; j_gene: TRBJ2-7; len: 14; CDR3nt: TGTGCCAGCAGCTTAGTTCAGGGCAGTGGCGAGCAGTACTTC; CDR3aa: CASSLVQGSGEQYF
d_gene: .; abundance: few; v_gene: TRBV27; j_gene: TRBJ1-5; len: 14; CDR3nt: TGTGCCAGCAGTTTGGCGATGTTTGATCAGCCCCAGCATTTT; CDR3aa: CASSLAMFDQPQHF
d_gene: .; abundance: few; v_gene: TRBV4-1; j_gene: TRBJ2-5; len: 14; CDR3nt: TGCGCCAGCAGCCAAGATCCCGGGGAAGAGACCCAGTACTTC; CDR3aa: CASSQDPGEETQYF
d_gene: .; abundance: few; v_gene: TRBV13; j_gene: TRBJ1-2; len: 15; CDR3nt: TGTGCCAGCAGCCCGCGTATGCCAGGAGTCTATGGCTACACCTTC; CDR3aa: CASSPRMPGVYGYTF
d_gene: .; abundance: few; v_gene: TRBV2; j_gene: TRBJ1-3; len: 14; CDR3nt: TGTGCCAGCAGGATGCAGGGCACTGGAAACACCATATATTTT; CDR3aa: CASRMQGTGNTIYF
d_gene: .; abundance: .; v_gene: TRBV6-5; j_gene: TRBJ1-6; len: 14; CDR3nt: TGTGCCAGCAGTTACGGGGGTTCTGTTTCACCCCTCCACTTT; CDR3aa: CASSYGGSVSPLHF
d_gene: .; abundance: few; v_gene: TRBV7-6; j_gene: TRBJ2-7; len: 16; CDR3nt: TGTGCCAGCAGCCCCCTGCGGGGCAGCTACTCCTACGAGCAGTACTTC; CDR3aa: CASSPLRGSYSYEQYF
d_gene: .; abundance: .; v_gene: TRBV19; j_gene: TRBJ2-1; len: 15; CDR3nt: TGTGCCAGTAGTATATCCGGGACTGGTTACAATGAGCAGTTCTTC; CDR3aa: CASSISGTGYNEQFF
d_gene: .; abundance: few; v_gene: TRBV7-9; j_gene: TRBJ2-1; len: 12; CDR3nt: TGTGCCAGCAGCCGACCGGGACCCCAAGGACGCTTC; CDR3aa: CASSRPGPQGRF
d_gene: TRBD1; abundance: few; v_gene: TRBV9; j_gene: TRBJ2-3; len: 18; CDR3nt: TGTGCCAGCAGCCCTCGGACAGGGGGCGGGGGGCCCACAGATACGCAGTATTTT; CDR3aa: CASSPRTGGGGPTDTQYF
d_gene: .; abundance: .; v_gene: TRBV4-3; j_gene: TRBJ1-4; len: 16; CDR3nt: TGCGCCAGCAGCCAAGAGAGAACAGCTTATGCTGAAAAACTGTTTTTT; CDR3aa: CASSQERTAYAEKLFF
d_gene: .; abundance: .; v_gene: TRBV20-1; j_gene: TRBJ1-5; len: 17; CDR3nt: TGCAGTGCGACTACAGGTGCCCCCTTCCATAGCAATCAGCCCCAGCATTTT; CDR3aa: CSATTGAPFHSNQPQHF
d_gene: TRBD1; abundance: .; v_gene: TRBV6-6; j_gene: TRBJ2-3; len: 15; CDR3nt: TGTGCCAGCAGTCGGAGCAGGGGGAGTACAAATACGCAGTATTTT; CDR3aa: CASSRSRGSTNTQYF
d_gene: .; abundance: few; v_gene: TRBV25-1; j_gene: TRBJ1-2; len: 13; CDR3nt: TGTGCCAGCAGTGAGGGCCAGAGCTATGGCTACACCTTC; CDR3aa: CASSEGQSYGYTF
d_gene: TRBD2; abundance: .; v_gene: TRBV6-2/TRBV6-3; j_gene: TRBJ2-1; len: 14; CDR3nt: TGTGCCAGCAGACCCGGACTAGCGGGGTGGGAGCAGTTCTTC; CDR3aa: CASRPGLAGWEQFF
d_gene: TRBD2; abundance: many; v_gene: TRBV6-5; j_gene: TRBJ2-5; len: 18; CDR3nt: TGTGCCAGCAGTTACTCGTCTAGCGGGGGGCTCTCTCAAGAGACCCAGTACTTC; CDR3aa: CASSYSSSGGLSQETQYF
d_gene: .; abundance: many; v_gene: TRBV12-3/TRBV12-4; j_gene: TRBJ2-1; len: 15; CDR3nt: TGTGCCAGCAGGGTATCCGGGGGCTCTTACAATGAGCAGTTCTTC; CDR3aa: CASRVSGGSYNEQFF
d_gene: TRBD1; abundance: .; v_gene: TRBV6-6; j_gene: TRBJ1-3; len: 15; CDR3nt: TGTGCCAGCAGCTATACAGGGGGCTTTGGAAACACCATATATTTT; CDR3aa: CASSYTGGFGNTIYF
d_gene: .; abundance: few; v_gene: TRBV27; j_gene: TRBJ1-1; len: 13; CDR3nt: TGTGCCAGCAGTTTATCCGTGAACACTGAAGCTTTCTTT; CDR3aa: CASSLSVNTEAFF
d_gene: TRBD2; abundance: many; v_gene: TRBV7-2; j_gene: TRBJ2-3; len: 15; CDR3nt: TGTGCCAGCAGCTTAGTAGCGGGACGCACAGATACGCAGTATTTT; CDR3aa: CASSLVAGRTDTQYF
d_gene: TRBD1; abundance: .; v_gene: TRBV7-9; j_gene: TRBJ1-1; len: 17; CDR3nt: TGTGCCAGCAGCTCCACCGGGACAGCCTCACCTAACACTGAAGCTTTCTTT; CDR3aa: CASSSTGTASPNTEAFF
d_gene: .; abundance: many; v_gene: TRBV4-1; j_gene: TRBJ2-4; len: 16; CDR3nt: TGCGCCAGCAGGGGAACAGCTTCCTCGTCCAAAAACATTCAGTACTTC; CDR3aa: CASRGTASSSKNIQYF
d_gene: .; abundance: .; v_gene: TRBV29-1; j_gene: TRBJ1-3; len: 13; CDR3nt: TGCAGCGTTGCCCATGGCTCTGGAAACACCATATATTTT; CDR3aa: CSVAHGSGNTIYF
d_gene: .; abundance: few; v_gene: TRBV29-1; j_gene: TRBJ1-2; len: 13; CDR3nt: TGCAGCGTATCGGTGGGGCAGGGGAAGGGCTACACCTTC; CDR3aa: CSVSVGQGKGYTF
d_gene: TRBD2; abundance: few; v_gene: TRBV4-2; j_gene: TRBJ2-2; len: 17; CDR3nt: TGTGCCAGCAGCCAAGTCGGCGGGGGGCCGGCCACCGGGGAGCTGTTTTTT; CDR3aa: CASSQVGGGPATGELFF
d_gene: .; abundance: few; v_gene: TRBV10-3; j_gene: TRBJ1-4; len: 19; CDR3nt: TGTGCCATCAGTGAGGGGCCGGGATCGGGGGGCCCAACTAATGAAAAACTGTTTTTT; CDR3aa: CAISEGPGSGGPTNEKLFF
d_gene: TRBD2; abundance: .; v_gene: TRBV27; j_gene: TRBJ2-3; len: 15; CDR3nt: TGTGCCAGCAGTTTGGGACTAGGTTCGGCAGATACGCAGTATTTT; CDR3aa: CASSLGLGSADTQYF
d_gene: TRBD1; abundance: many; v_gene: TRBV29-1; j_gene: TRBJ2-3; len: 16; CDR3nt: TGCAGCGTTGAAGTGTGGCAGGGGGCCGCGACAGATACGCAGTATTTT; CDR3aa: CSVEVWQGAATDTQYF
d_gene: .; abundance: few; v_gene: TRBV12-3/TRBV12-4; j_gene: TRBJ1-5; len: 16; CDR3nt: TGTGCCAGCAGTTTAGGGGGTCCAGGGGTCGGACAGCCCCAGCATTTT; CDR3aa: CASSLGGPGVGQPQHF
d_gene: .; abundance: few; v_gene: TRBV6-1; j_gene: TRBJ2-3; len: 15; CDR3nt: TGTGCCAGCATCTCGACGGGAGTCGGGACAGATACGCAGTATTTT; CDR3aa: CASISTGVGTDTQYF
d_gene: .; abundance: .; v_gene: TRBV15; j_gene: TRBJ1-5; len: 15; CDR3nt: TGTGCCACCAGCAGAGAAGAAGGTAGCACTCAGCCCCAGCATTTT; CDR3aa: CATSREEGSTQPQHF
d_gene: .; abundance: few; v_gene: TRBV6-5; j_gene: TRBJ2-7; len: 13; CDR3nt: TGTGCCAGCAGTTACCGTCCATCCTACGAGCAGTACTTC; CDR3aa: CASSYRPSYEQYF
d_gene: TRBD1; abundance: few; v_gene: TRBV4-1; j_gene: TRBJ1-1; len: 18; CDR3nt: TGCGCCAGCAGCCAAAGGGTACGCAGACAGGGAGGTAACACTGAAGCTTTCTTT; CDR3aa: CASSQRVRRQGGNTEAFF
d_gene: .; abundance: few; v_gene: TRBV18; j_gene: TRBJ2-1; len: 17; CDR3nt: TGTGCCAGCTCACCCTATCGGTCCAGCGGAGCCTACAATGAGCAGTTCTTC; CDR3aa: CASSPYRSSGAYNEQFF
d_gene: .; abundance: .; v_gene: TRBV5-1; j_gene: TRBJ2-2; len: 14; CDR3nt: TGCGCCAGCAGCTTCCTAGCGAACACCGGGGAGCTGTTTTTT; CDR3aa: CASSFLANTGELFF
d_gene: TRBD1; abundance: .; v_gene: TRBV19; j_gene: TRBJ1-5; len: 17; CDR3nt: TGTGCCAGTAAAACCCAGGGGGGGATCCATTCAAATCAGCCCCAGCATTTT; CDR3aa: CASKTQGGIHSNQPQHF
d_gene: TRBD2; abundance: .; v_gene: TRBV9; j_gene: TRBJ2-5; len: 13; CDR3nt: TGTGCCAGCAGCACTAGCGGGGAGGAGACCCAGTACTTC; CDR3aa: CASSTSGEETQYF
d_gene: TRBD2; abundance: .; v_gene: TRBV20-1; j_gene: TRBJ2-3; len: 15; CDR3nt: TGCAGTGCTCCCCCCCGGGGGGACTATAAAGATACGCAGTATTTT; CDR3aa: CSAPPRGDYKDTQYF
d_gene: .; abundance: few; v_gene: TRBV20-1; j_gene: TRBJ2-5; len: 15; CDR3nt: TGCAGTGCCAAAAAGCCGCCAGGGGCCGGAGAGACCCAGTACTTC; CDR3aa: CSAKKPPGAGETQYF
d_gene: TRBD1; abundance: .; v_gene: TRBV20-1; j_gene: TRBJ1-1; len: 13; CDR3nt: TGCAGTGCTCTGGACAGGCGGGAGGCTGAAGCTTTCTTT; CDR3aa: CSALDRREAEAFF
d_gene: .; abundance: .; v_gene: TRBV10-3; j_gene: TRBJ2-1; len: 15; CDR3nt: TGTGCCATCAGTGAAGATTCGGGGCTGGTCAATGAGCAGTTCTTC; CDR3aa: CAISEDSGLVNEQFF
d_gene: TRBD1; abundance: .; v_gene: TRBV5-1; j_gene: TRBJ1-1; len: 16; CDR3nt: TGCGCCAGCAGCTTGGCTATGGACAGGCCTCAATTGGGGGCTTTCTTT; CDR3aa: CASSLAMDRPQLGAFF
d_gene: TRBD2; abundance: .; v_gene: TRBV7-2; j_gene: TRBJ2-3; len: 18; CDR3nt: TGTGCCAGCAGCTTAGATACTAGCGGGGGGACCAGCACAGATACGCAGTATTTT; CDR3aa: CASSLDTSGGTSTDTQYF
d_gene: TRBD1; abundance: .; v_gene: TRBV6-2/TRBV6-3; j_gene: TRBJ2-1; len: 15; CDR3nt: TGTGCCAGCAGTATACGGGACAGGGGGTTACATGAGCAGTTCTTC; CDR3aa: CASSIRDRGLHEQFF
d_gene: TRBD2; abundance: .; v_gene: TRBV11-1; j_gene: TRBJ2-2; len: 16; CDR3nt: TGTGCCAGCAGCTTAGGGCGGGGGTTCAACACCGGGGAGCTGTTTTTT; CDR3aa: CASSLGRGFNTGELFF
d_gene: .; abundance: .; v_gene: TRBV14; j_gene: TRBJ2-2; len: 16; CDR3nt: TGTGCCAGCAGCTCTCTTGGCGGGGATCACACCGGGGAGCTGTTTTTT; CDR3aa: CASSSLGGDHTGELFF
d_gene: .; abundance: .; v_gene: TRBV7-2; j_gene: TRBJ1-5; len: 16; CDR3nt: TGTGCCAGCAGCTTAGGGGAGTCAGGGCAGTATCAGCCCCAGCATTTT; CDR3aa: CASSLGESGQYQPQHF
d_gene: TRBD2; abundance: .; v_gene: TRBV2; j_gene: TRBJ2-3; len: 18; CDR3nt: TGTGCCAGCAGCGGACTAGCGGGGGGGCCCCGGTACACAGATACGCAGTATTTT; CDR3aa: CASSGLAGGPRYTDTQYF
d_gene: TRBD1; abundance: .; v_gene: TRBV20-1; j_gene: TRBJ1-5; len: 14; CDR3nt: TGCAGTGCCTCTACAGGGGGGTCTCCTTTGTCCCAGCATTTT; CDR3aa: CSASTGGSPLSQHF
d_gene: TRBD2; abundance: .; v_gene: TRBV7-2; j_gene: TRBJ2-5; len: 14; CDR3nt: TGTGCCAGCAGCCCCGGGGGGGCATGGGAGACCCAGTACTTC; CDR3aa: CASSPGGAWETQYF
d_gene: .; abundance: .; v_gene: TRBV5-1; j_gene: TRBJ2-1; len: 15; CDR3nt: TGCGCCAGCAGCTCCAATGGGCAGCTGGGCAATGAGCAGTTCTTC; CDR3aa: CASSSNGQLGNEQFF
d_gene: .; abundance: few; v_gene: TRBV7-2; j_gene: TRBJ1-5; len: 17; CDR3nt: TGTGCCAGCGACCCCCCGAGCCGAAGCGTCCGCCCACAGCCCCAGCATTTT; CDR3aa: CASDPPSRSVRPQPQHF
d_gene: TRBD1; abundance: few; v_gene: TRBV4-3; j_gene: TRBJ2-2; len: 17; CDR3nt: TGCGCCAGCAGCCAGGATGACAGGGTTTCCAACACCGGGGAGCTGTTTTTT; CDR3aa: CASSQDDRVSNTGELFF
d_gene: .; abundance: few; v_gene: TRBV6-5; j_gene: TRBJ1-2; len: 15; CDR3nt: TGTGCCAGCAGTTACTCATCGGGGGGAAACTATGGCTACACCTTC; CDR3aa: CASSYSSGGNYGYTF